The TCR beta chain described here comes from a study of blood T cell repertoires in COVID-19. TCRdb's table, derived via immunoSEQ multiplex PCR, lists solely in-frame clones and lacks some. Here the sample spans 120,000 or so clones, 65% to 90% being singletons. This CDR3 has 15 residues. V was clipped by 6 bases and J by 6 bases; unmatched bases: 9. CDR1 is MNHNY and CDR2 is SVGAGI in the germline V gene (reference sequence). This TCR derives from a man older than 75 with active or convalescent COVID-19. The V call is TRBV6-6, the J call TRBJ1-5, with 9 bases identical to TRBD1. The sequencing input was peripheral blood. For the CDR3, the DNA is TGTGCCAGCAGCACCCCGGGACAGGGAGGTCAGCCCCAGCATTTT. This gives the protein CASSTPGQGGQPQHF.